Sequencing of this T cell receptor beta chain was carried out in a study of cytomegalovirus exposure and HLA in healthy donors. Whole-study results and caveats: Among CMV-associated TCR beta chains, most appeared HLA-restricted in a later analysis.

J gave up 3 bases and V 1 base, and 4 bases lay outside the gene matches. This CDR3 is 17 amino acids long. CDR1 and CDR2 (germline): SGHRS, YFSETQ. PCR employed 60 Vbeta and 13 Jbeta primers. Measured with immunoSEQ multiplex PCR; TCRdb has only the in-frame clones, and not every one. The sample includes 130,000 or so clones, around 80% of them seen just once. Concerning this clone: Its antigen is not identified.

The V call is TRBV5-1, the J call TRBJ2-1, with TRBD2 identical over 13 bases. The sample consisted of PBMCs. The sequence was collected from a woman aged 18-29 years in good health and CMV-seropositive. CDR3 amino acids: CASSLRLAGGNYNEQFF. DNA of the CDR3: TGCGCCAGCAGCTTGCGACTAGCGGGGGGAAACTACAATGAGCAGTTCTTC.